Presented here are 8 T cell receptor beta chains from one specimen sequenced in a study of blood T cells in healthy people across ages. A sample-barcoded 5' primer and a J-beta primer mix were used in a second PCR of about 6 to 12 cycles. TCRdb reprocessed the 5' RACE reads via MiXCR and lists one record per CDR3 protein. The sample shows 600,000 to 650,000 distinct CDR3 sequences, around 54% of them seen only once. The specimen was blood. Receptors originate from a man aged 55 to 70 in good health.

This clonotype has at least ten counts. This chain connects TRBV12-3 or TRBV12-4 to TRBJ2-3; a possible D gene is TRBD2 (6 bases). This CDR3 contains 16 residues. V lost 2 bases and J 3 bases, leaving 15 bases between the germline ends. The CDR3 DNA reads as TGTGCCAGCAGTTTAAATCCCGCTAGCGTTACAGATACGCAGTATTTT. This codes for CASSLNPASVTDTQYF.

The CDR3 DNA reads TGTGCCAGCAGCGGGATAGCGGGGGGGCAAGAGACCCAGTACTTC. This sequence encodes CASSGIAGGQETQYF. The chain is built from TRBV9 and TRBJ2-5, with TRBD2 matching over 11 bases. The CDR3 loop spans 15 amino acids. J lost 2 bases, V lost 3 bases, and 3 bases had no gene match. Germline loops: CDR1 SGDLS, CDR2 YYNGEE.

The gene calls are TRBV10-2 and TRBJ2-7, with D perhaps TRBD2 (6 bases). From germline, CDR1 is WSHSY and CDR2 SAAADI. The CDR3 sequence is 14 residues long. V shed 8 bases and J shed 2 bases, with 16 bases lying between them. The CDR3 coding sequence is TGCGCCAGCGCTGGGACTCACGGGGCCTACGAGCAGTACTTC. It translates to CASAGTHGAYEQYF.

This chain connects TRBV10-3 to TRBJ1-1, with a tentative D call TRBD1 (6 bases). V lost 4 bases and J 1 base, leaving 10 bases between the germline ends. CDR3 length equals 14 residues. The germline V gene encodes CDR1 ENHRY and CDR2 SYGVKD. This CDR3 is CAISARQENTEAFF. CDR3 DNA sequence: TGTGCCATCAGTGCACGACAGGAGAACACTGAAGCTTTCTTT.

This rearrangement joins TRBV5-1 to TRBJ2-1; TRBD1 agrees at 10 bases. The CDR3 runs 15 residues. V trimming: 4 bases; J trimming: 5 bases; junction bases outside the gene matches: 6. The germline gives CDR1 SGHRS, CDR2 YFSETQ. As DNA, the CDR3 is TGCGCCAGCAGCCCCGGACAGGGGGACCACAATGAGCAGTTCTTC. Translated, it gives CASSPGQGDHNEQFF.

This rearrangement joins TRBV19 to TRBJ2-5; D not certain. With the DNA end fitting TRBJ2-7 better, the J assignment may be wrong. Germline V gene lookup returns CDR1 LNHDA and CDR2 SQIVND (reference sequence). CDR3 length: 14 residues. The DNA for the CDR3 is TGTGCCAGTAGTACCCTCCTTTCGGGCTACGAGCAGTACTTC. This sequence encodes CASSTLLSGYEQYF.

The chain is built from TRBV20-1 and TRBJ2-3, with D possibly being TRBD1 or TRBD2 (5 bases each). CDR3 length equals 16 residues. From germline, CDR1 is DFQATT and CDR2 SNEGSKA (reference sequence). V lost 3 bases and J 2 bases, leaving 18 bases between the germline ends. CDR3 nucleotide sequence: TGCAGTGCTAGGGGACCCGCTGGCGGACTCACAGATACGCAGTATTTT. Residues: CSARGPAGGLTDTQYF.

This CDR3 is CAISESTASYEQYF. The CDR3 region has the DNA TGTGCCATCAGTGAGTCTACAGCGTCCTACGAGCAGTACTTC. The chain recombines TRBV10-3 with TRBJ2-7; D not resolved. CDR1 and CDR2 (germline): ENHRY, SYGVKD. The CDR3 length is 14 residues. V was trimmed by 0 bases and J by 1 base, leaving 7 bases between them.